These 29 T cell receptor beta chains came from one sample sequenced in a study of T-cell reconstitution after alpha-beta-depleted transplantation in children. It was with unique molecular identifiers that the TCRbeta library was prepared. A single record per CDR3 protein comes from TCRdb applying MiXCR to the PCR reads. This sample has 55,000 to 90,000 distinct CDR3 sequences, with approximately 4.4% found just once. Specimen: PBMCs, mostly from graft donor cells, collected 180 days after TCRalphabeta/CD19-depleted stem cell transplant. These receptors originate from a boy in the first two years of life who had a stem cell transplant for acute myeloid leukemia, so the T cells may come from the graft donor.

The chain has TRBV4-1 and TRBJ2-3; TRBD1 agrees at 9 bases. CDR3 length: 17 residues. V was pared by 1 base and J by 2 bases, with 7 bases of the junction left unmatched. The germline CDR1 and CDR2 sequences are MGHRA and YSYEKL. The CDR3: CASSQARDRVFTDTQYF. CDR3 DNA sequence: TGCGCCAGCAGCCAAGCCCGGGACAGGGTGTTCACAGATACGCAGTATTTT.

This clonotype was counted ten times or more. This chain uses TRBV20-1 with TRBJ1-5; D might be TRBD1 (6 bases). The length of the CDR3 is 14 residues. The V and J ends lost 2 bases and 2 bases respectively, with 10 bases between them. Per the germline V gene, CDR1 is DFQATT and CDR2 is SNEGSKA (reference sequence). CDR3: CSARLGAGNQPQHF. CDR3 bases: TGCAGTGCTAGATTGGGGGCCGGCAATCAGCCCCAGCATTTT.

This clonotype was seen many times. The CDR3: CASIWRNQPQHF. The CDR3 coding sequence is TGCGCCAGCATTTGGAGGAATCAGCCCCAGCATTTT. This chain uses TRBV23-1 with TRBJ1-5; no reliable D call. TRBV23-1 is designated an ORF whose function remains uncertain. The germline V and J ends were trimmed by 7 bases and 4 bases, with 8 bases remaining between them. This CDR3 has 12 residues.

This clonotype was picked up many times. This sequence joins TRBV7-2 and TRBJ1-2; D ambiguous. Germline CDR1 and CDR2: SGHTA and FQGNSA. The CDR3 runs 12 residues. V lost 5 bases to trimming and J lost 6 bases, with 10 bases between them. The CDR3 reads CASSTKEDGYTF. The CDR3 bases are TGTGCCAGCAGCACCAAAGAGGATGGCTACACCTTC.

This clonotype was found many times. The chain couples TRBV7-9 to TRBJ2-3, with 7 bases identical to TRBD1. The ends lost 5 bases at V and 4 bases at J; junction bases unmatched: 6. There are 14 residues in the CDR3. Germline CDR1 is SEHNR and CDR2 is FQNEAQ (reference sequence). For the CDR3, the DNA is TGTGCCAGCAGCCCCGTAACAGGGGCAGATACGCAGTATTTT. Translation gives CASSPVTGADTQYF.

There are many counts of this clonotype. The chain has TRBV12-3 or TRBV12-4 and TRBJ2-1; a possible D gene is TRBD1 (6 bases). CDR3 length: 12 amino acids. V was shortened by 5 bases and J by 5 bases, with 7 bases between the two germline ends. The CDR3, as DNA: TGTGCCAGCAGTCAGGGGAACAATGAGCAGTTCTTC. Its translation: CASSQGNNEQFF.

At least ten counts were recorded for this clonotype. The chain uses TRBV7-2 and TRBJ1-4; D ambiguous. Looked up from germline, CDR1 is SGHTA and CDR2 is FQGNSA. The germline V and J ends were trimmed by 4 bases and 5 bases, with 11 bases remaining between them. The CDR3 has 14 residues. CDR3: CASSSRKGNEKLFF. The CDR3 coding sequence is TGTGCCAGCAGCTCAAGAAAAGGGAATGAAAAACTGTTTTTT.

In this sample, this clonotype turned up many times. This chain uses TRBV12-3 or TRBV12-4 with TRBJ1-5; no clear D. V dropped 3 bases and J dropped 1 base, with 7 bases sitting between them. The CDR3 consists of 14 residues. This CDR3 reads CASSLASSNQPQHF. Here the CDR3 DNA reads TGTGCCAGCAGTTTGGCATCCAGCAATCAGCCCCAGCATTTT.

This clonotype was recorded many times. CDR3 protein: CASSQRGRGETQYF. In DNA form, the CDR3 reads TGTGCCAGCAGCCAAAGGGGGCGCGGGGAGACCCAGTACTTC. V and J are TRBV3-1 and TRBJ2-5, with TRBD1 matching over 7 bases. CDR3 size: 14 residues. The junction had 5 bases not matched to a gene; V was cut back by 2 bases and J by 5 bases. Germline CDR1 and CDR2: LGHDT and YNNKEL (reference sequence).

This clonotype was detected many times. This sequence joins TRBV2 and TRBJ2-6; D possibly uses TRBD1 or TRBD2 (5 bases each). CDR1 is SNHLY, CDR2 FYNNEI, per germline. The V gene lost 8 bases and the J gene lost 2 bases, with 10 bases spanning the gap. CDR3 length equals 14 residues. The CDR3 nucleotides read TGTGCCAGCCAGAGGGGAACTGGGGCCAACGTCCTGACTTTC. It codes for CASQRGTGANVLTF.

This clonotype was seen repeatedly, ten times or more. The chain links TRBV19 to TRBJ1-5; D may be TRBD1 (5 bases). The CDR3 loop spans 16 amino acids. Trimming took off 5 bases at V and 2 bases at J, with 16 bases between the two ends. Germline V gives CDR1 LNHDA, CDR2 SQIVND (reference sequence). CDR3 DNA sequence: TGTGCCAGTAGTCCACCCCAGGGAGTTGGCAATCAGCCCCAGCATTTT. Translated, it gives CASSPPQGVGNQPQHF.

This clonotype was found many times. The rearrangement uses TRBV6-5 and TRBJ1-4; no clear D. Germline V gene lookup returns CDR1 MNHEY and CDR2 SVGAGI. This CDR3 region has 14 residues. V lost 2 bases to trimming and J lost 7 bases, with 11 bases between them. The CDR3 sequence is CASSYLGGSEKLFF. Here the CDR3 DNA reads TGTGCCAGCAGTTACCTGGGAGGGAGTGAAAAACTGTTTTTT.

The chain has TRBV15 and TRBJ2-7; 7 bases line up with TRBD1. The length of the CDR3 is 14 residues. Germline-derived CDR1 and CDR2 are LNHNV and YYDKDF (reference sequence). The V gene end was trimmed by 3 bases and the J gene end by 2 bases; junction bases not matched to a gene: 4. CDR3 bases: TGTGCCACCAGCAGCGAGACAGGGACCTACGAGCAGTACGTC. It is translated as CATSSETGTYEQYV.

This clonotype was found many times. V gene TRBV20-1 combines with J gene TRBJ2-5; a possible D gene is TRBD1 (5 bases). The germline gives CDR1 DFQATT, CDR2 SNEGSKA (reference sequence). The CDR3 contains 15 residues. Trimming left V 5 bases short and J 1 base short, with 17 bases between. The CDR3 DNA sequence: TGCAGTGCTCGACAGTTCACCTCGCCCCAAGAGACCCAGTACTTC. This encodes CSARQFTSPQETQYF.

This clonotype was counted ten times or more. The chain's CDR3 is CASSQDWGNQETQYF. Here the CDR3 DNA reads TGCGCCAGCAGCCAAGATTGGGGGAACCAAGAGACCCAGTACTTC. This chain connects TRBV4-3 to TRBJ2-5, with D perhaps matching TRBD1 or TRBD2 (5 bases each). Trimming cost V 0 bases and J 0 bases, with 8 bases left between them. Germline lookup yields CDR1 LGHNA and CDR2 YSLEER. The CDR3 length is 15 residues.

In this sample, this clonotype turned up many times. The chain has TRBV6-5 and TRBJ2-7; a weak D match, TRBD1 (5 bases). The CDR3 extends over 15 amino acids. The germline CDR1 and CDR2 sequences are MNHEY and SVGAGI. Trimming removed 1 base from V and 3 bases from J, with 13 bases in between. The CDR3 protein is CASSYYRQIFYEQYV. As DNA, the CDR3 is TGTGCCAGCAGTTACTACAGACAGATCTTCTACGAGCAGTACGTC.

This clonotype showed up many times. The rearrangement uses TRBV7-2 and TRBJ1-2; D gene uncertain. Germline V gene lookup returns CDR1 SGHTA and CDR2 FQGNSA. The CDR3 runs 16 residues. Trimming cost V 3 bases and J 7 bases, with 21 bases left between them. The CDR3 region is CASSFGGWTLGAGYTF. The CDR3 nucleotides read TGTGCCAGCAGCTTCGGTGGGTGGACGTTGGGTGCTGGCTACACCTTC.

This clonotype was seen repeatedly, ten times or more. CDR3 sequence: CSAGLAGGLADTQYF. DNA of the CDR3: TGCAGCGCCGGACTAGCGGGGGGGCTGGCAGATACGCAGTATTTT. The chain links TRBV29-1 to TRBJ2-3; 15 positions agree with TRBD2. The germline V gene has CDR1 SQVTM and CDR2 ANQGSEA. CDR3 size: 15 residues. V gave up 7 bases and J gave up 4 bases; unmatched junction bases: 6.

This clonotype was detected many times. The chain is built from TRBV6-2 or TRBV6-3 and TRBJ2-2; TRBD1 agrees at 9 bases. The CDR3 is 14 residues long. Per germline, CDR1 MNHEY and CDR2 SVGEGT. V trimming: 2 bases; J trimming: 11 bases; junction bases outside the gene matches: 6. The DNA of the CDR3 is TGTGCCAGCAGTTACGACGGACAGGGGCTAGAGCTGTTTTTT. Protein sequence: CASSYDGQGLELFF.

This clonotype was found many times. The rearrangement uses TRBV25-1 and TRBJ1-1; D is possibly TRBD1 (6 bases). The CDR3 consists of 14 residues. Trimming took off 6 bases at V and 5 bases at J, with 16 bases between the two ends. CDR1 MGHDK and CDR2 SYGVNS come from the germline V gene. CDR3 sequence (DNA): TGTGCCAGCAGGGGGGCCACTAAGTGGACTGAAGCTTTCTTT. Its translation: CASRGATKWTEAFF.

This clonotype was observed at least ten times. The chain carries TRBV30 and TRBJ2-1; D may be TRBD1 (6 bases). Germline CDR1 reads GTSNPN; CDR2 reads SVGIG (reference sequence). V was clipped by 7 bases and J by 8 bases, with 18 bases between them. CDR3 length: 13 residues. The CDR3 DNA reads as TGTGCCTATGCTGTTACACAGGGATATGAGCAGTTCTTC. Translation gives CAYAVTQGYEQFF. Full variable domain (remainder filled in from reference TRBV30 and TRBJ2-1): SQTIHQWPATLVQPVGSPLSLECTVEGTSNPNLYWYRQAAGRGLQLLFYSVGIGQISSEVPQNLSASRPQDRQFILSSKKLLLSDSGFYLCAYAVTQGYEQFFGPGTRLTVL.

The V call is TRBV12-3 or TRBV12-4, the J call TRBJ1-4; D unclear. V shed 3 bases and J shed 7 bases, with 3 bases lying between them. The CDR3 covers 11 residues. The CDR3 reads CASSFGEKLFF. In DNA, the CDR3 is TGTGCCAGCAGTTTCGGTGAAAAACTGTTTTTT.

This clonotype has just a few counts. V and J are TRBV5-6 and TRBJ2-7; D is uncertain. The CDR3 is 13 amino acids. Germline V gene lookup returns CDR1 SGHDT and CDR2 YYEEEE. V was pared by 5 bases and J by 3 bases, with 12 bases between. The chain's CDR3 is CASRSTLSYEQYV. The CDR3 nucleotides read TGTGCCAGCAGGTCCACCTTAAGCTACGAGCAGTACGTC.

This clonotype was seen many times. The chain couples TRBV19 to TRBJ2-1; the match to TRBD1 covers 7 bases. Trimming at V came to 0 bases and at J to 2 bases, leaving 1 base not matched to a gene. Germline loops: CDR1 LNHDA, CDR2 SQIVND (reference sequence). This CDR3 is built from 15 residues. CDR3 DNA: TGTGCCAGTAGTATAGATCAGGGGGCCTACAATGAGCAGTTCTTC. Protein sequence: CASSIDQGAYNEQFF.

This clonotype was detected many times. The chain employs TRBV15 and TRBJ1-4; D uncertain. Germline CDR1 LNHNV, CDR2 YYDKDF (reference sequence). The CDR3 contains 16 residues. V lost 6 bases to trimming and J lost 4 bases, with 18 bases between them. CDR3 sequence (DNA): TGTGCCACCAGTCCACCCTACCGGGCCGATAATGAAAAACTGTTTTTT. Translating gives CATSPPYRADNEKLFF.

This clonotype was picked up many times. V is TRBV4-3 and J is TRBJ2-2; possibly TRBD2 for D (6 bases). Per the germline V gene, CDR1 is LGHNA and CDR2 is YSLEER. V lost 0 bases to trimming and J lost 5 bases, with 13 bases between them. The CDR3 covers 16 residues. Written as DNA, the CDR3 is TGCGCCAGCAGCCAAGATTGGAGGGGTGGGACCGGGGAGCTGTTTTTT. Translated: CASSQDWRGGTGELFF.

The table lists this clonotype with many counts. This chain uses TRBV5-1 with TRBJ2-1; D gene uncertain. V lost 0 bases and J lost 8, with 12 bases in between. Germline CDR1 reads SGHRS; CDR2 reads YFSETQ. This CDR3 region has 14 residues. The CDR3 sequence: CASSLAVSVDEQFF. For the CDR3, the DNA is TGCGCCAGCAGCTTGGCGGTATCCGTCGATGAGCAGTTCTTC.

This clonotype was seen many times. This chain joins TRBV10-3 and TRBJ1-1; D is ambiguous. Germline loops: CDR1 ENHRY, CDR2 SYGVKD. The V end lost 4 bases, the J end lost 1 base, and 7 bases lay between the germline ends. The CDR3 covers 13 residues. CDR3 sequence: CAISASRNTEAFF. DNA for the CDR3: TGTGCCATCAGTGCCTCTCGGAACACTGAAGCTTTCTTT.

This clonotype occurred many times. This rearrangement joins TRBV18 to TRBJ2-4; either TRBD1 or TRBD2 may fit D (5 bases each). The germline gives CDR1 KGHSH, CDR2 LQKENI. Trimming cost V 3 bases and J 5 bases, with 14 bases left between them. The CDR3 runs to 15 residues. DNA of the CDR3: TGTGCCAGCTCACCCCCGGCCCGAGGGGAAAACATTCAGTACTTC. Translating it yields CASSPPARGENIQYF.